This record concerns one T cell receptor beta chain sequence. This clone was picked up a small number of times. The specificity of this receptor is unknown. No clone much larger than this one lies a single base away; base qualities are absent. V is trimmed back by 3 bases and J by 2 bases, and the junction contains 10 bases that no gene match accounts for. The CDR1 and CDR2 encoded by the germline V gene (reference sequence) are MNHEY and SMNVEV. The CDR3 runs 16 amino acids, cysteine and phenylalanine included. The only DNA kept is the CDR3, 48 bases in frame from the first base. The library was made by the immunoSEQ multiplex PCR assay. For the multiplex PCR, a mixture combining 60 forward primers for TCR Vbeta segments and 13 reverse primers for TCR Jbeta segments was used. A multiplex PCR assay on genomic DNA amplified the CDR3 region of rearranged TCR beta genes. The amplified TCR beta libraries were sequenced on the Illumina HiSeq System as 87-base-pair reads. Per the source publication's procedure: A later analysis tallied 75 million to 95 million unique TCR beta chains across the 700 or so repertoires, and about 10 million of those chains were shared by two or more donors. A nearest-neighbor algorithm error-corrected the raw reads and collapsed the reads into unique sequences, merging closely related sequences to remove PCR and sequencing errors. Alignment of CDR3 sequences to IMGT reference sequences was used to assign V, D and J gene segments. For a sequence to be retained, at least a six-nucleotide match to both a V gene segment and a J gene segment was required. A rearrangement was called productive if the CDR3 had no stop codons and remained in frame with V and J, and every other rearrangement was called non-productive. CDR3 was defined according to IMGT convention as the region running from the second conserved V-encoded cysteine to the conserved J-encoded phenylalanine. Sequences without an unambiguous match to a single V gene segment were excluded from the earlier analysis of a few hundred of the donors. In an earlier analysis of approximately 550 of the donors, V segments were called functional above 56.7% productive rearrangements and were called segregating when the between-donor standard deviation exceeded 5%. A statistical classification framework was developed to diagnose cytomegalovirus status using the catalog of TCR beta chain sequences. In a later analysis, V and J genes were assigned by comparing TCR nucleotide sequences against IMGT/GENE-DB human TR gene sequences. Using the TCRdist pipeline, a later analysis assigned CDR3 sequences along with most-parsimonious VDJ recombination scenarios. In a later analysis, each TCR beta chain was defined by its CDR3 amino acid sequence together with its V-gene family, and reads lacking a unique V-gene family were excluded. In a later analysis, around 600 highly shared, low-generation-probability nucleotide sequences were removed to address suspected cross-contamination and a sequencing artifact. In a later analysis, a clonal expansion index for each public chain was calculated from normalized within-repertoire ranks of inferred template counts. In a later analysis, generation probabilities were computed with a VDJ recombination model fitted to out-of-frame rearrangements, and the resulting probabilities were checked against IGoR. A later analysis scored TCR-TCR, TCR-HLA and TCR-CMV co-occurrence with hypergeometric tests, applying a repertoire-size bias correction to TCR pairs. A later analysis estimated false discovery rates by permuting HLA or CMV assignments 20 times. A later analysis grouped co-occurring TCRs with DBSCAN, adding TCRdist sequence similarity when clustering within HLA-allele-positive subsets. Repertoires with fewer than 30,000 or more than 120,000 public chains, plus five repertoires with anomalous nucleotide sharing, were excluded from co-occurrence clustering. In TCRdb, the immuneACCESS table is reduced to in-frame sequences with V and J assigned. These tables do not hold every clone; where another copy was compared, an unresolved V gene accounts for under half, and the others remain unexplained. V and J calls and clone size follow that table, whereas D and trimming were derived from the DNA. The sample table shows 150,000 to 200,000 clones, and about 70% are seen once. Clones ranked in the top ten supply approximately 1.8% of the sample.

This record comes from a study of cytomegalovirus exposure and HLA in healthy donors (dated 2017 in TCRdb). About the full investigation: According to an earlier analysis of a few hundred of the donors, about 179 million T cells yielded roughly 110 million unique TCR beta sequences and about 300 Gb of sequence data. An early release that covered about 600 HLA-typed donors contained around 300 gigabases of sequencing data and about 84 million unique TCR sequences. Of the 300 to 500 genotyped donors, less than 90% were placed in the genetic ancestry cluster associated with self-reported Caucasian donors. The aim of the study was to test whether cataloging public T cell receptors could identify signatures of past pathogen exposure. Using immunosequencing, the study profiled T cell repertoires from fewer than 700 subjects and related those repertoires to cytomegalovirus serostatus. In addition to the first cohort of roughly 700 subjects, a separate validation cohort of around 110 different subjects was used. To predict cytomegalovirus infection status, the study combined high-throughput TCR immunosequencing, statistical association of individual TCRs with disease status, and machine learning. A later analysis re-examined previously published TCR beta repertoires from over 500 donors and added high-resolution HLA genotyping to investigate patterns of TCR occurrence. Rather than using new phenotypic data, the later analysis identified candidate immune exposures from TCR beta sequences and from how often those sequences occurred across donors. To decide whether each TCR beta V gene segment behaved as functional or pseudogenic, an earlier analysis of some 540 of the donors relied on high-throughput TCR beta sequencing. Alongside the repertoire data, information on donor age, sex, ethnicity and CMV serostatus was compiled. Genome-wide SNP genotypes for about 65% of the roughly 670 donors were used in a later genetic analysis, which treated that subset as a discovery cohort. Every discovery cohort repertoire had been produced on one sequencing platform. Class I and class II HLA loci were covered by the typing at four-digit resolution. The number of typed donors differed by locus: about 620-630 for A, B, C, DRB1 and DQB1; 500 to 550 for DQA1; over 600 for DPA1; and around 470 for DPB1. Because of strong linkage in the cohort, roughly five DR-DQ haplotypes were treated as single units for association and clustering. On average, roughly 250,000 unique TCR beta nucleotide sequences were sequenced per donor among about 400 genotyped donors of the cohort, with roughly 19% of those sequences being non-productive.

In total, about 650 healthy bone marrow donors made up the cohort. All cohort members were sampled while nominally healthy, although unrecorded immune exposures were likely present. The donor tested CMV seronegative and was one of the 352 seronegative cohort members. Each donor provided a peripheral blood sample, and peripheral blood mononuclear cells were used for TCR beta sequencing. The Qiagen DNeasy Blood Extraction Kit was used to extract genomic DNA from the blood cell samples. Study-wide findings and limitations: Linkage disequilibrium might explain the correlated functional status among segregating V segments, but an unknown experimental factor could not be excluded. In both the original and validation cohorts, the classifier was reported to diagnose cytomegalovirus status with high specificity and sensitivity. Because HLA typing was unavailable for some donors at each locus, only the typed subset was used in association tests. Most CMV-associated TCR beta chains appeared to be HLA-restricted in a later analysis, and the HLA associations seemed to be driven largely by CMV exposure. In the study, 150 to 200 TCR beta chains were listed as associated with cytomegalovirus. A further reported finding was that TCR beta sequences accurately predicted the HLA-A and HLA-B alleles for most subjects in the first cohort. In a later analysis, HLA-associated TCR beta chains were found to be more clonally expanded and to have lower generation probabilities than equally common non-associated chains. A few of the identified cytomegalovirus-associated TCR beta chains were confirmed in vitro to be specific for cytomegalovirus antigens. A later analysis reported that several top co-occurrence clusters appeared linked to parvovirus B19, influenza, CMV and Epstein-Barr virus. Assigning TCR associations to individual alleles was difficult when HLA alleles, especially DR and DQ, strongly co-occurred. Some IMGT-functional V segments, including TRBV6-2 and TRBV6-3, could not be told apart with the 87-base-pair reads, so those segments were excluded. V-gene and J-gene trimming of TCR beta chains was associated with a missense DCLRE1C variant in a later genetic analysis, and the association was replicated in an independent cohort. Most TCR sequences were seen in very few donors, while some public TCRs were found in many individuals. Specific HLA alleles were associated with 15,000 to 20,000 TCR beta sequences at a false discovery rate of 0.05 in a later analysis. Broadly in line with IMGT annotations, most TCR beta V segments showed up in productive rearrangements about 90% or about 30% of the time in an earlier analysis of several hundred of the donors. The authors suggested that the approach could potentially be generalized to other disease states and immunological phenotypes. The only immune exposure information available for the cohort was CMV serostatus. In this cohort, only TCR beta chains were sequenced, and detectable features were limited by the absence of alpha or paired-chain data. In a later analysis, TCR association rates were found to vary across HLA loci, with the most associated TCRs seen for DRB1 alleles and the fewest for HLA-C alleles. A cluster of highly shared sequence variants was judged likely to represent a technical artifact of the sequencing pipeline. The presence/absence analyses assumed that sequencing depth was roughly uniform across donors, and that assumption may not be true. Because counts were too low, more than 15 rarely observed V segments, including chromosome 9 orphons, were excluded from the earlier analysis of about 500 of the donors. Compared with the approximately 670-donor mean, donors in an Asian-associated ancestry cluster had fewer N-insertions in productive TCRs, according to a later genetic analysis.

The TCR originated in a woman aged 25 to 39 in good health and CMV-seronegative. Sequencing was done on a sample of PBMCs. The chain was built from TRBV27 and TRBJ2-7; 7 bases in the junction line up with TRBD2. The nucleotide sequence is given as TGTGCCAGCAGTTTCCTAGCTAGCGGCGGACCCTACGAGCAGTACTTC. It specifies CASSFLASGGPYEQYF.